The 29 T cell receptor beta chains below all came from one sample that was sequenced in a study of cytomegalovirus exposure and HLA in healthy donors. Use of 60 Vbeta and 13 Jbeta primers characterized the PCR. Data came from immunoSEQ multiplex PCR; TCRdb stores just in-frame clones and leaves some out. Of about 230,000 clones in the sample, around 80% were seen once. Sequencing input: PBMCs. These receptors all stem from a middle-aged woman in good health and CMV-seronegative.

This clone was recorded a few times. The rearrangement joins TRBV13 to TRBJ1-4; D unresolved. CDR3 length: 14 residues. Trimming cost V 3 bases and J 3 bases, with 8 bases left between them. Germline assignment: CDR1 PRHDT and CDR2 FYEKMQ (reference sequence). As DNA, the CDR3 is TGTGCCAGCAGCTTCGGCAGGTCTAATGAAAAACTGTTTTTT. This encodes CASSFGRSNEKLFF.

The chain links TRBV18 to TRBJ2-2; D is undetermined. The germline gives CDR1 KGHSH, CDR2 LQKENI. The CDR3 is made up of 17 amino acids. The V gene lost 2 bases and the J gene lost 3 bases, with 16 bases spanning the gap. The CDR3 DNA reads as TGTGCCAGCTCACCAGGGCAGGCAATAATTTACACCGGGGAGCTGTTTTTT. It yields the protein CASSPGQAIIYTGELFF.

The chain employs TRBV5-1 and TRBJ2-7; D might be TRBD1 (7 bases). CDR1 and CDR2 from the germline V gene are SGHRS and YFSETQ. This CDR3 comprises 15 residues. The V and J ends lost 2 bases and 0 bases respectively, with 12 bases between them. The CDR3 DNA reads TGCGCCAGCAGCTTCGGGGGACAGAGCTCCTACGAGCAGTACTTC. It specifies CASSFGGQSSYEQYF. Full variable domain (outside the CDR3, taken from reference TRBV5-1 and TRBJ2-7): KAGVTQTPRYLIKTRGQQVTLSCSPISGHRSVSWYQQTPGQGLQFLFEYFSETQRNKGNFPGRFSGRQFSNSRSEMNVSTLELGDSALYLCASSFGGQSSYEQYFGPGTRLTVT.

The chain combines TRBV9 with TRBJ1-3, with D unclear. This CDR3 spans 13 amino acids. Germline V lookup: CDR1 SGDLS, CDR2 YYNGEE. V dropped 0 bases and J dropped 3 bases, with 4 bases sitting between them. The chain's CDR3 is CASSVVDGNTIYF. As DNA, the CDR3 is TGTGCCAGCAGCGTAGTAGATGGAAACACCATATATTTT.

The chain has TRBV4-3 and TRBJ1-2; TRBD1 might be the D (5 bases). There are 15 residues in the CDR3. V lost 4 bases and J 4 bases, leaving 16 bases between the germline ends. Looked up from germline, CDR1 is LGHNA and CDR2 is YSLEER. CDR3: CASSPVGGDGYGYTF. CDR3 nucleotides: TGCGCCAGCAGCCCCGTCGGAGGGGACGGCTATGGCTACACCTTC.

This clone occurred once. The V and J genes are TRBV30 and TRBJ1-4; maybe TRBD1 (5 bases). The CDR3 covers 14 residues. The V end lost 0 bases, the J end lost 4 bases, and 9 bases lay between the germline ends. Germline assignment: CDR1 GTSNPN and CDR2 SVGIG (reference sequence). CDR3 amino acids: CAWSVWGGNEKLFF. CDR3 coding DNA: TGTGCCTGGAGTGTATGGGGGGGTAATGAAAAACTGTTTTTT.

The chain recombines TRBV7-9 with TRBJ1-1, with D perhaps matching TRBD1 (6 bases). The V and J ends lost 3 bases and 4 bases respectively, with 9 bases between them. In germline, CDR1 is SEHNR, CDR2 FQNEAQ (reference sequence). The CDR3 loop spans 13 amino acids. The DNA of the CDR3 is TGTGCCAGCAGCTTCTTAGGGGGCACTGAAGCTTTCTTT. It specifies CASSFLGGTEAFF.

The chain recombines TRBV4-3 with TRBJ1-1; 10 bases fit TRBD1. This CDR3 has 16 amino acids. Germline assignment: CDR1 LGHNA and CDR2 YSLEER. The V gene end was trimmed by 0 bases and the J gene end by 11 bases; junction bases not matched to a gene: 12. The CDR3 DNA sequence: TGCGCCAGCAGCCAAGATTTGGTAGACAGGGGGCGTCGGGCTTTCTTT. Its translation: CASSQDLVDRGRRAFF.

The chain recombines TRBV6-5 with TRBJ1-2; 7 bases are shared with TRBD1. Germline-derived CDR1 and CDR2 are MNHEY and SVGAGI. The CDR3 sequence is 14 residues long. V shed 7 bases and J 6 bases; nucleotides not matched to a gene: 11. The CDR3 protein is CASTRSGTENGYTF. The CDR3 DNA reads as TGTGCCAGCACTCGTTCCGGGACAGAGAATGGCTACACCTTC.

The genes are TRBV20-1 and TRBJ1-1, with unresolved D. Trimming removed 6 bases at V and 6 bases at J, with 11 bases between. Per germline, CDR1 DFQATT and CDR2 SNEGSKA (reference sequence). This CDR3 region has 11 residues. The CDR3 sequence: CSANSFSEAFF. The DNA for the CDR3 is TGCAGTGCGAACAGCTTTTCTGAAGCTTTCTTT.

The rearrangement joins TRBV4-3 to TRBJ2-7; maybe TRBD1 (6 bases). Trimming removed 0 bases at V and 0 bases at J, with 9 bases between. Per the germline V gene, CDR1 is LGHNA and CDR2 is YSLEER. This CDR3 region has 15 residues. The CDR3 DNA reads TGCGCCAGCAGCCAAGAAACAGGGCCCTCCTACGAGCAGTACTTC. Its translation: CASSQETGPSYEQYF.

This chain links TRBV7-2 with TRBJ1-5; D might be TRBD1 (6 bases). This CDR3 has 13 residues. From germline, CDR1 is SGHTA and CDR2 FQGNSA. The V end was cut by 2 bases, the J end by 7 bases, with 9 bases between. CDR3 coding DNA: TGTGCCAGCAGCTTATGGGGGCAACAGCCCCAGCATTTT. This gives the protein CASSLWGQQPQHF.

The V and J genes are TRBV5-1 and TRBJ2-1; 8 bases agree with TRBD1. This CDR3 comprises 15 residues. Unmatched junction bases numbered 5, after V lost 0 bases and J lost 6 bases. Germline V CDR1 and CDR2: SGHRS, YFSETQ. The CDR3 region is CASSLGGQGSNEQFF. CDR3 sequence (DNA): TGCGCCAGCAGCTTGGGCGGACAGGGATCCAATGAGCAGTTCTTC.

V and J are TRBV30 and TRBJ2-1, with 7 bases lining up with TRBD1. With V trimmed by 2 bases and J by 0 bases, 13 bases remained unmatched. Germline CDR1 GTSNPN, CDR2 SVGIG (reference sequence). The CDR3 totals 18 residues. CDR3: CAWSNDRAEVRSYNEQFF. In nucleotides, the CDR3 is TGTGCCTGGAGTAATGACAGGGCTGAGGTTCGCTCCTACAATGAGCAGTTCTTC.

CDR3 residues: CASSGYSRGDIGTQYF. Written as DNA, the CDR3 is TGTGCCAGCAGTGGATACTCACGGGGGGATATAGGTACGCAGTATTTT. V is TRBV6-1 and J is TRBJ2-3, with 7 nucleotides matching TRBD2. The V and J ends lost 4 bases and 8 bases, in that order; junction bases with no gene match: 15. CDR3 length equals 16 residues. The V gene's germline CDR1 is MNHNS and CDR2 SASEGT.

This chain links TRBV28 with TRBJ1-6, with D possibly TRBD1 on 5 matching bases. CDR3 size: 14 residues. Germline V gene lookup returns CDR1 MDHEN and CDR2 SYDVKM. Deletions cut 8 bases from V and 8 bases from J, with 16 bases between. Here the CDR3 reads CASSAGGVYSPLHF. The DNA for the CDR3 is TGTGCCAGCTCTGCCGGGGGAGTCTATTCACCCCTCCACTTT.

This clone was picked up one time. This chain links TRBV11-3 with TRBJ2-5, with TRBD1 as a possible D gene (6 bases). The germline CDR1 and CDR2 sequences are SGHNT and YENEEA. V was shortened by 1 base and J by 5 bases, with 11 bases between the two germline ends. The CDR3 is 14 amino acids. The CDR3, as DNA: TGTGCCAGCAGCTTAGTAGGGGGTTCGGAGACCCAGTACTTC. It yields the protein CASSLVGGSETQYF.

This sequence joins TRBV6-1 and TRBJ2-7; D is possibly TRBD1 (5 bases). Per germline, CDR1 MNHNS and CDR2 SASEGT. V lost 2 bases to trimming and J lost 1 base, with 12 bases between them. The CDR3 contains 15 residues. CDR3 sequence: CASSEMTAASYEQYF. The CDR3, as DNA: TGTGCCAGCAGTGAAATGACAGCCGCTTCCTACGAGCAGTACTTC.

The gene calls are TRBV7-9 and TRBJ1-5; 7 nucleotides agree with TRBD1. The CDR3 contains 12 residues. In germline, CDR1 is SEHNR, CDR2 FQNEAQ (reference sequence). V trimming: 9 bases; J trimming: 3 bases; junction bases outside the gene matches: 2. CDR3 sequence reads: CASGTDNQPQHF. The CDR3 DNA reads TGTGCCAGTGGGACAGACAATCAGCCCCAGCATTTT.

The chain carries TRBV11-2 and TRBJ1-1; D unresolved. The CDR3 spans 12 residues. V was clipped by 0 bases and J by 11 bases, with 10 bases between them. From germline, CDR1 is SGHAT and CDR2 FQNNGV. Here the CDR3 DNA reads TGTGCCAGCAGCTTAGATCGGGATCCGGCTTTCTTT. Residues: CASSLDRDPAFF.

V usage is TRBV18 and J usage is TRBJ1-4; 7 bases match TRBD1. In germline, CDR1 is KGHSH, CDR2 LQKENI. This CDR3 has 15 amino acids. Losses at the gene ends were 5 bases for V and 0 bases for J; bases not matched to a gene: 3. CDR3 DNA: TGTGCCAGCTCAAGAGGACAGGCAACTAATGAAAAACTGTTTTTT. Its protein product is CASSRGQATNEKLFF.

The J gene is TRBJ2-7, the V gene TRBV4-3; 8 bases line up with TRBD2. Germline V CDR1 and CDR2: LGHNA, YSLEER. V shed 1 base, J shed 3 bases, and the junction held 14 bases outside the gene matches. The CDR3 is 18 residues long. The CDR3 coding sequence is TGCGCCAGCAGCCAAGCCAGGACCTCTAGCGGGTCAATCTACGAGCAGTACTTC. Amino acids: CASSQARTSSGSIYEQYF.

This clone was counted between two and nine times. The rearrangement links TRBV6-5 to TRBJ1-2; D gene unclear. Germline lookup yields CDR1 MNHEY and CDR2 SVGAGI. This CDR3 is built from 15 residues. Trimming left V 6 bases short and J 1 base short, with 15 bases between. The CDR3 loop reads CASSPRRTVNYGYTF. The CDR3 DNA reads TGTGCCAGCAGCCCCCGTCGAACGGTTAACTATGGCTACACCTTC.

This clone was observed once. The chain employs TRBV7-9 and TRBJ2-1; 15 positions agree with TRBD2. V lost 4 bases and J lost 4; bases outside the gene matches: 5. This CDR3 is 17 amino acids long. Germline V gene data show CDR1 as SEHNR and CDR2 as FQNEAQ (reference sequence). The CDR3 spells CASSSRTSGGVYNEQFF. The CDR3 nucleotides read TGTGCCAGCAGCTCCCGGACTAGCGGGGGGGTATACAATGAGCAGTTCTTC.

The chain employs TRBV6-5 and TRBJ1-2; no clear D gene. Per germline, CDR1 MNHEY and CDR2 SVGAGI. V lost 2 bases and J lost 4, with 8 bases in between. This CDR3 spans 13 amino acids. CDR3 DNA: TGTGCCAGCAGTTACCCCGGGAGCTATGGCTACACCTTC. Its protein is CASSYPGSYGYTF.

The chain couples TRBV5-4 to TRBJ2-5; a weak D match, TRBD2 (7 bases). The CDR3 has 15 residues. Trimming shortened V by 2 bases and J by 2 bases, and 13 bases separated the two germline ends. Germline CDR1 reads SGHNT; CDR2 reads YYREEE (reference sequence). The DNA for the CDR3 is TGTGCCAGCAGCTTCGGGGGGCAGCAGCAAGAGACCCAGTACTTC. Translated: CASSFGGQQQETQYF.

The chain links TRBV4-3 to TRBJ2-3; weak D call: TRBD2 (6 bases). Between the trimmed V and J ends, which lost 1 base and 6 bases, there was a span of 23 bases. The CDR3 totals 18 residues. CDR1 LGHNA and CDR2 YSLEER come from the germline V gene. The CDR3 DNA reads TGCGCCAGCAGCCAAGCGGAAGCGGGTTACCTAGAGGGGGATACGCAGTATTTT. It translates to CASSQAEAGYLEGDTQYF.

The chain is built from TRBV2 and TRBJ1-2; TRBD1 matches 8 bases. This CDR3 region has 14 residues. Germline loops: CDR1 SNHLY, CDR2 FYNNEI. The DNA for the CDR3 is TGTGCGCGGACAGGGACGATGGAAGGGGATGGCTACACCTTC. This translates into CARTGTMEGDGYTF.

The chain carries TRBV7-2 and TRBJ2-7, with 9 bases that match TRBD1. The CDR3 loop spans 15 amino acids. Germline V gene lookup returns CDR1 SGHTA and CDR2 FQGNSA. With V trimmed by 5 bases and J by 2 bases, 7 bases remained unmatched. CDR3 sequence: CASSIIRDRAYEQYF. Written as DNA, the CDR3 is TGTGCCAGCAGCATTATCCGGGACAGGGCCTACGAGCAGTACTTC.